The 25 T cell receptor beta chains reported below all come from one sample, sequenced in a study of T-cell memory formation after mild COVID-19. Each CDR3 protein gets one entry after TCRdb re-called the 5' RACE reads with MiXCR. The data contain approximately 100,000 distinct CDR3 sequences, around 12% of them singletons. The sample taken for sequencing was PBMCs or a T cell subset sorted from them (not recorded which). These receptors were obtained from an adult woman who had mild COVID-19 (a few samples of this study predate the infection). Cell type and time point are not known.

The V and J genes are TRBV7-9 and TRBJ1-1; D ambiguous. Germline CDR1 SEHNR, CDR2 FQNEAQ (reference sequence). CDR3 length: 16 amino acids. The ends were cut back, 5 bases at V and 3 bases at J, with 19 bases in the middle. The CDR3 reads CASSDPPLRPDTEAFF. The CDR3 DNA reads as TGTGCCAGCAGCGACCCCCCTCTAAGACCGGACACTGAAGCTTTCTTT.

A single count supports this clonotype. The chain links TRBV3-1 to TRBJ1-1; D gene unclear. CDR3 size: 12 residues. Trimming removed 3 bases at V and 4 bases at J, with 6 bases between. Germline V gene data show CDR1 as LGHDT and CDR2 as YNNKEL (reference sequence). CDR3 nucleotides: TGTGCCAGCAGCCAGGGGTTCACTGAAGCTTTCTTT. This gives the protein CASSQGFTEAFF.

The chain is built from TRBV5-6 and TRBJ1-2; unclear D gene. V was pared by 0 bases and J by 6 bases, with 6 bases between. Per germline, CDR1 SGHDT and CDR2 YYEEEE. The CDR3 has 12 amino acids. CDR3 region: CASSLASDGYTF. The CDR3 DNA sequence: TGTGCCAGCAGCTTGGCGTCAGATGGCTACACCTTC.

This clonotype was counted between two and nine times. The rearrangement uses TRBV19 and TRBJ2-1; the match to TRBD1 covers 8 bases. The germline V gene encodes CDR1 LNHDA and CDR2 SQIVND (reference sequence). Unmatched junction bases numbered 4, after V lost 5 bases and J lost 10 bases. The CDR3 is 12 residues long. The CDR3 is CASSPDRVEQFF. For the CDR3, the DNA is TGTGCCAGTAGTCCGGACAGGGTCGAGCAGTTCTTC.

This clonotype occurred many times. This chain links TRBV5-1 with TRBJ2-3; D remains ambiguous. Trimming took off 1 base at V and 0 bases at J, with 3 bases between the two ends. CDR1 is SGHRS, CDR2 YFSETQ, per germline. The CDR3 length is 13 residues. The CDR3 region is CASSLSSTDTQYF. In nucleotides, the CDR3 is TGCGCCAGCAGCTTGAGTAGCACAGATACGCAGTATTTT.

This clonotype occurred many times. V usage is TRBV12-3 or TRBV12-4 and J usage is TRBJ2-2; maybe TRBD2 (5 bases). Trimming cost V 6 bases and J 3 bases, with 5 bases left between them. The CDR3 consists of 12 residues. The CDR3: CASREDTGELFF. The CDR3 DNA sequence: TGTGCCAGCAGGGAGGACACCGGGGAGCTGTTTTTT.

The chain combines TRBV11-2 with TRBJ1-4, with D maybe TRBD1 (5 bases). The length of the CDR3 is 16 residues. Trimming shortened V by 5 bases and J by 8 bases, and 21 bases separated the two germline ends. Germline V gene lookup returns CDR1 SGHAT and CDR2 FQNNGV. CDR3 DNA: TGTGCCAGCAGCAGGGCAATTGGGGACTCAGGCGAAAAACTGTTTTTT. Amino acid sequence: CASSRAIGDSGEKLFF.

This clonotype appeared a few times. This rearrangement joins TRBV20-1 to TRBJ2-1, with D uncertain. The germline V gene encodes CDR1 DFQATT and CDR2 SNEGSKA (reference sequence). The CDR3 is 15 residues long. V was cut by 0 bases and J by 0 bases, with 9 bases left in between. The DNA of the CDR3 is TGCAGTGCTAGAGATTTTTGGAGCTCCTACAATGAGCAGTTCTTC. Encoded protein: CSARDFWSSYNEQFF.

The chain employs TRBV7-9 and TRBJ2-7; 8 nucleotides agree with TRBD2. The V segment lost 6 bases and the J segment 11 bases; nucleotides outside the gene matches: 6. CDR1 and CDR2 (germline): SEHNR, FQNEAQ (reference sequence). The CDR3 length is 11 residues. This chain's CDR3 is CASRSGTREYF. For the CDR3, the DNA is TGTGCCAGCAGATCCGGGACTAGGGAGTACTTC.

The chain is built from TRBV4-3 and TRBJ2-6; 7 nucleotides line up with TRBD1. Germline CDR1 reads LGHNA; CDR2 reads YSLEER. The ends lost 3 bases at V and 2 bases at J; junction bases unmatched: 1. The CDR3 extends over 15 amino acids. CDR3 loop: CASSHDRAGANVLTF. DNA of the CDR3: TGCGCCAGCAGCCACGACAGGGCTGGGGCCAACGTCCTGACTTTC.

The genes are TRBV11-2 and TRBJ2-1; 11 nucleotides match TRBD2. The V gene's germline CDR1 is SGHAT and CDR2 FQNNGV. CDR3 length: 16 residues. J gave up 3 bases and V 5 bases, and 6 bases lay outside the gene matches. The CDR3: CASSKLAGGIYNEQFF. CDR3 nucleotides: TGTGCCAGCAGCAAGCTAGCGGGAGGAATCTACAATGAGCAGTTCTTC.

Only a few counts were recorded for this clonotype. This chain connects TRBV2 to TRBJ1-4; TRBD1 matches at 8 bases. The CDR3 has 18 amino acids. V trimming: 0 bases; J trimming: 4 bases; junction bases outside the gene matches: 10. The germline V gene encodes CDR1 SNHLY and CDR2 FYNNEI. CDR3 coding DNA: TGTGCCAGCAGTGAAGCTTTGCAGGGGGCGACCTTTAATGAAAAACTGTTTTTT. Translating gives CASSEALQGATFNEKLFF.

This clonotype was seen more than once but under ten times. The rearrangement uses TRBV29-1 and TRBJ1-1; D gene ambiguous. Germline CDR1 is SQVTM and CDR2 is ANQGSEA. V lost 1 base, J lost 3 bases, and 9 bases lay in between. The CDR3 totals 13 residues. The CDR3 DNA follows: TGCAGCGTTGAAGGGGGTGCTCACACTGAAGCTTTCTTT. Protein: CSVEGGAHTEAFF.

This clonotype was observed a few times. The chain uses TRBV7-2 and TRBJ2-4; possible D gene TRBD2, 6 bases. CDR3 size: 16 residues. The V end was cut by 3 bases, the J end by 5 bases, with 17 bases between. CDR1 and CDR2 from the germline V gene are SGHTA and FQGNSA. In nucleotides, the CDR3 is TGTGCCAGCAGCTTCTTAAGGACGGACTACCAAAACATTCAGTACTTC. This codes for CASSFLRTDYQNIQYF.

This sequence joins TRBV4-2 and TRBJ1-1; D is uncertain. The CDR3 runs 15 residues. The germline V gene encodes CDR1 LGHNA and CDR2 YNFKEQ. The V gene lost 0 bases and the J gene lost 2 bases, with 10 bases spanning the gap. The CDR3 is CASSQESQANTEAFF. The CDR3 nucleotides are TGTGCCAGCAGCCAAGAATCGCAGGCAAACACTGAAGCTTTCTTT.

This clonotype was seen a few times. This chain links TRBV4-2 with TRBJ2-1, with D possibly being TRBD2 (6 bases). Germline V gene sequence: CDR1 LGHNA, CDR2 YNFKEQ. Between the trimmed V and J ends, which lost 0 bases and 0 bases, there was a span of 9 bases. This CDR3 has 16 residues. Written as DNA, the CDR3 is TGTGCCAGCAGCCAAGATTTGACTAGCTCCTACAATGAGCAGTTCTTC. As protein: CASSQDLTSSYNEQFF.

The chain is built from TRBV5-5 and TRBJ2-2; D gene unclear. Germline V gene lookup returns CDR1 SGHKS and CDR2 YYEKEE (reference sequence). With 0 bases removed from V and 3 bases from J, the gap between germline ends came to 9 bases. The CDR3 is made up of 15 amino acids. The CDR3 reads CASSLVLVDTGELFF. The CDR3 DNA sequence: TGTGCCAGCAGCTTGGTGCTCGTAGACACCGGGGAGCTGTTTTTT.

The chain is built from TRBV12-3 or TRBV12-4 and TRBJ2-3; either TRBD1 or TRBD2 may supply D (5 bases each). This CDR3 has 14 amino acids. V was shortened by 6 bases and J by 6 bases, with 16 bases between the two germline ends. CDR3 loop: CASSPGGGTDTQYF. For the CDR3, the DNA is TGTGCCAGCAGCCCTGGTGGGGGTACGGATACGCAGTATTTT.

This clonotype was counted a few times. This chain joins TRBV7-6 and TRBJ2-1; D might be TRBD2 (6 bases). Trimming removed 4 bases at V and 2 bases at J, with 15 bases between. Germline values: CDR1 SGHVS, CDR2 FNYEAQ. This CDR3 is 16 amino acids long. The CDR3 here is CASSSPGLATYNEQFF. For the CDR3, the DNA is TGTGCCAGCAGCTCCCCGGGTCTAGCGACCTACAATGAGCAGTTCTTC.

The gene calls are TRBV12-3 or TRBV12-4 and TRBJ2-1; D is possibly TRBD1 (7 bases). CDR3 length: 15 amino acids. Between the trimmed V and J ends, which lost 5 bases and 7 bases, there was a span of 18 bases. DNA for the CDR3: TGTGCCAGCAGTACACAGGGGCGCGCGGGAAATGAGCAGTTCTTC. Translation: CASSTQGRAGNEQFF.

The chain has TRBV29-1 and TRBJ2-7, with no clear D. The CDR3 is 13 residues long. The ends were cut back, 0 bases at V and 1 base at J, with 7 bases in the middle. CDR1 SQVTM and CDR2 ANQGSEA come from the germline V gene. The CDR3 sequence: CSVEDRRSYEQYF. CDR3 bases: TGCAGCGTTGAAGATAGGAGATCCTACGAGCAGTACTTC.

In its sample, this clonotype was seen a few times. The chain links TRBV29-1 to TRBJ2-2; perhaps D is TRBD1 or TRBD2 (6 bases each). Germline values: CDR1 SQVTM, CDR2 ANQGSEA. V was trimmed by 2 bases and J by 0 bases, leaving 16 bases between them. The CDR3 is made up of 17 amino acids. CDR3 sequence: CSVEIWGANANTGELFF. For the CDR3, the DNA is TGCAGCGTTGAAATTTGGGGGGCAAACGCGAACACCGGGGAGCTGTTTTTT.

In this sample, this clonotype turned up a few times. The chain is built from TRBV7-9 and TRBJ2-7, with TRBD1 matching 12 bases. The CDR3 has 16 residues. Looked up from germline, CDR1 is SEHNR and CDR2 is FQNEAQ (reference sequence). Losses at the gene ends were 10 bases for V and 6 bases for J; bases not matched to a gene: 16. CDR3 in DNA: TGTGCCACCTCCCGGGACAGGGGGCGAGGGGGCTTCGAGCAGTACTTC. Translation: CATSRDRGRGGFEQYF.

J is TRBJ1-2 and V is TRBV2; 7 bases agree with TRBD1. The CDR3 extends over 15 amino acids. V lost 4 bases, J lost 3 bases, and 8 bases stayed unmatched. CDR1 and CDR2 (germline): SNHLY, FYNNEI. The CDR3 spells CASSAVRGLDYGYTF. CDR3 in DNA: TGTGCCAGCAGTGCCGTGAGGGGGCTGGACTATGGCTACACCTTC.

The chain uses TRBV4-3 and TRBJ2-1; weak D call: TRBD2 (5 bases). Germline V gives CDR1 LGHNA, CDR2 YSLEER. V dropped 0 bases and J dropped 5 bases, with 14 bases sitting between them. This CDR3 region has 16 residues. DNA of the CDR3: TGCGCCAGCAGCCAAGATGCAGCGGCACCGAACAATGAGCAGTTCTTC. Its protein is CASSQDAAAPNNEQFF.